Listed below are T cell receptor beta chains from one sample, sequenced in a study of T cell repertoires in cytomegalovirus infection. TCRdb reanalysed the reads using MiXCR and keeps one entry per CDR3 protein. The table lists around 450,000 distinct CDR3 sequences, roughly 30% of them singletons. The sample was PBMCs. The receptors shown here come from a human donor in good health (CMV status not recorded). Some clones in this sample may be carry-over from other donors' samples. CDR3s include the opening cysteine and the closing phenylalanine or tryptophan. Fields, in order: CDR3 length, J gene, V gene, clone size, D gene, CDR3 DNA, CDR3 protein. The D gene is left open where the match is weak. Only part of the rows carry a size: once, few, many, or a class if the clone is expanded.

14 | TRBJ2-7 | TRBV7-8 | many | TRBD2 | TGTGCCAGCAGCTTGCGGGGGGGCCTCGACGAGCAGTACTTC | CASSLRGGLDEQYF
16 | TRBJ1-5 | TRBV28 | . | TRBD1 | TGTGCCAGCAGTTCCGGACAGGGCTATAGCAATCAGCCCCAGCATTTT | CASSSGQGYSNQPQHF
16 | TRBJ2-4 | TRBV5-6 | . | . | TGTGCCAGCAGCTCTGGACAGCTAACAGCCAAAAACATTCAGTACTTC | CASSSGQLTAKNIQYF
17 | TRBJ2-2 | TRBV7-6 | many | TRBD2 | TGTGCCAGCAGCTTAGTCGGGCGGGGGGCAAACACCGGGGAGCTGTTTTTT | CASSLVGRGANTGELFF
13 | TRBJ1-1 | TRBV29-1 | few | TRBD1 | TGCAGCGTCAGGACAGGGGGCAGCACTGAAGCTTTCTTT | CSVRTGGSTEAFF
14 | TRBJ1-2 | TRBV12-3/TRBV12-4 | many | TRBD1 | TGTGCCAGCAGTTACAGGGGGCCTAACTATGGCTACACCTTC | CASSYRGPNYGYTF
12 | TRBJ1-2 | TRBV19 | few | TRBD1 | TGTGCCAGTAGGCCAGGGGGCAGAGGCTACACCTTC | CASRPGGRGYTF
11 | TRBJ2-2 | TRBV28 | few | . | TGTGCCAGCAAGGGGGGCCGGGAGCTGTTTTTT | CASKGGRELFF
16 | TRBJ2-2 | TRBV7-8 | few | TRBD1 | TGTGCCAGCAGCTTAGGGCGACAGGGGGAGATCGGGGAGCTGTTTTTT | CASSLGRQGEIGELFF
15 | TRBJ1-6 | TRBV7-2 | . | . | TGTGCCAGCAGCCCCTACCGGGGGGCCGGTTCACCCCTCCACTTT | CASSPYRGAGSPLHF
13 | TRBJ1-5 | TRBV30 | . | . | TGTGCCTGGAGCGAAAACCAAGGTCAGCCCCAGCATTTT | CAWSENQGQPQHF
14 | TRBJ2-1 | TRBV20-1 | few | . | TGCAGTGCTAGATCAGGGAGCTCCTACAATGAGCAGTTCTTC | CSARSGSSYNEQFF
15 | TRBJ2-7 | TRBV27 | . | TRBD2 | TGTGCCAGCAGTTTTGGTGCGGGGGATACCTACGAGCAGTACTTC | CASSFGAGDTYEQYF
14 | TRBJ2-7 | TRBV20-1 | . | TRBD1 | TGCAGTGACCCACGGACAGGGCAGTCGGGAGAGCAGTACTTC | CSDPRTGQSGEQYF
16 | TRBJ1-2 | TRBV7-2 | many | . | TGTGCCAGCAGCTTAGGGGGGTTGAGGAGGAACTATGGCTACACCTTC | CASSLGGLRRNYGYTF
16 | TRBJ2-1 | TRBV7-8 | few | . | TGTGCCAGCAGCTTTTACAGAACAAGCTCCTACAATGAGCAGTTCTTC | CASSFYRTSSYNEQFF
15 | TRBJ2-7 | TRBV12-3/TRBV12-4 | few | . | TGTGCCAGCAGTCCTAAGGTCGGGCAGAGGTACGAGCAGTACTTC | CASSPKVGQRYEQYF
13 | TRBJ2-3 | TRBV7-2 | many | . | TGTGCCAGCAGCTCCCTCCCCGGGGATACGCAGTATTTT | CASSSLPGDTQYF
15 | TRBJ2-7 | TRBV7-8 | many | . | TGTGCCAGCAGCTTGGGAAGGGGGAAGGTCGACGAGCAGTACTTC | CASSLGRGKVDEQYF
14 | TRBJ2-5 | TRBV6-1 | . | . | TGTGCCAGCAGTCCAGGGCATGGTCTTGAGACCCAGTACTTC | CASSPGHGLETQYF
15 | TRBJ1-1 | TRBV2 | many | . | TGTGCCAGCACGAATCACCCGGGACAAAACACTGAAGCTTTCTTT | CASTNHPGQNTEAFF
18 | TRBJ1-5 | TRBV2 | . | TRBD1 | TGTGCCAGCAGTGAAGCGTCGAGACAGGGAAGCAGGAATCAGCCCCAGCATTTT | CASSEASRQGSRNQPQHF
13 | TRBJ2-7 | TRBV19 | few | TRBD1 | TGTGCCAGTAGGGACAGGGCCCACTACGAGCAGTACTTC | CASRDRAHYEQYF
15 | TRBJ2-7 | TRBV28 | many | . | TGTGCCAGCAGTGCGAGGGGGCGCGGGACCTACGAGCAGTACTTC | CASSARGRGTYEQYF